This T cell receptor beta chain was recorded in a study of human T cells and chemical hapten exposure. TCRdb recomputed calls from the RACE reads with MiXCR, one row per CDR3 protein. The sample shows under 200,000 distinct CDR3 sequences, approximately 30% of them seen only once. The germline V gene encodes CDR1 KGHSH and CDR2 LQKENI. Trimming shortened V by 0 bases and J by 3 bases, and 8 bases separated the two germline ends. There are 14 residues in the CDR3. Time point meaning: patch test 3, about 24 weeks after DPC sensitization. The treatment denotes: therapeutic diphenylcyclopropenone sensitization with weekly scalp DPC. This clonotype was counted between two and nine times.

The gene calls are TRBV18 and TRBJ2-5; D not certain. The receptor was isolated from a woman younger than 35 with alopecia areata. Some clones in this sample may be carry-over from other donors' samples. Here the sequenced sample was whole blood, taken in connection with sensitization to the hapten diphenylcyclopropenone (DPC). This CDR3 is CASSPPSMEETQYF. The CDR3 nucleotides read TGTGCCAGCTCACCACCTTCCATGGAAGAGACCCAGTACTTC. The full variable domain, rest sourced from reference TRBV18 and TRBJ2-5, is NAGVMQNPRHLVRRRGQEARLRCSPMKGHSHVYWYRQLPEEGLKFMVYLQKENIIDESGMPKERFSAEFPKEGPSILRIQQVVRGDSAAYFCASSPPSMEETQYFGPGTRLLVL.